Described below is a single TCR beta chain sequence and its context. Genomic DNA constituted the template upon which TCR beta VDJ and CDR3 profiling was performed. TCRdb reprocessed the reads via MiXCR and lists one record per CDR3 protein. The data contain about 190,000 distinct CDR3 sequences, roughly half of them seen just once; the ten biggest clones take up over 7.5%. Patients sequenced had flow cytometry evidence of CD8+CD57+ cell expansion. The data derive from a study of CD8+CD57+ T cells in acquired aplastic anemia. Germline loops: CDR1 KGHDR, CDR2 SFDVKD. V lost 4 bases, J lost 0 bases, and 9 bases stayed unmatched. The length of the CDR3 is 18 residues.

This sequence was found in a human donor with aplastic anemia. Input material: sorted CD4+, CD8+, or CD8+CD57+ T cells (not recorded which) from PBMCs. The genes are TRBV24-1 and TRBJ2-1, with TRBD1 identical over 9 bases. The chain's CDR3 is CATSESSQGASSYNEQFF. In DNA form, the CDR3 reads TGTGCCACCAGTGAGTCCTCACAGGGGGCGAGCTCCTACAATGAGCAGTTCTTC.